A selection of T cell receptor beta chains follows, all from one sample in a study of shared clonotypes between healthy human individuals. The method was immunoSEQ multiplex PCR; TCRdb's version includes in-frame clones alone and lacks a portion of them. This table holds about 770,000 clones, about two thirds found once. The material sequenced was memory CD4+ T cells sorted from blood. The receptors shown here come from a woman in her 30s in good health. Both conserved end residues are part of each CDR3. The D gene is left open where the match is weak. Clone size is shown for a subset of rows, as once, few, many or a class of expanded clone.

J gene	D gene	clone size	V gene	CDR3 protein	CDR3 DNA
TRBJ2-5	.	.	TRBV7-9	CASSSVGSVRETQYF	TGTGCCAGCAGCTCGGTGGGGAGTGTGAGAGAGACCCAGTACTTC
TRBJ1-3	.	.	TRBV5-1	CASTLGTAGNTIYF	TGCGCCAGCACCCTCGGGACCGCTGGAAACACCATATATTTT
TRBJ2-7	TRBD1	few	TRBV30	CAWSTKTGLSEQYF	TGTGCCTGGAGCACCAAGACAGGGCTGTCCGAGCAGTACTTC
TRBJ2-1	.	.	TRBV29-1	CSVGRWVYNEQFF	TGCAGCGTTGGGAGATGGGTATACAATGAGCAGTTCTTC
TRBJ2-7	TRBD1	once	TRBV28	CASRNAGTALYEQYF	TGTGCCAGCCGAAACGCCGGGACAGCCCTCTACGAGCAGTACTTC
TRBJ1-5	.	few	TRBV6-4	CASSDPTPRSNQPQHF	TGTGCCAGCAGTGACCCTACCCCACGGTCCAATCAGCCCCAGCATTTT
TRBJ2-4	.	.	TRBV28	CASMVGVKNIQYF	TGTGCCAGCATGGTAGGGGTCAAAAACATTCAGTACTTC
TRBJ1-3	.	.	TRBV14	CASSQQAYSGNTIYF	TGTGCCAGCAGCCAACAGGCTTACTCTGGAAACACCATATATTTT
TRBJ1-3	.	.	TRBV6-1	CASSSHFSGNTIYF	TGTGCCAGCAGTTCTCACTTCTCTGGAAACACCATATATTTT
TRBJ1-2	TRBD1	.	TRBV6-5	CASSDWGQGSGYTF	TGTGCCAGCAGCGACTGGGGACAGGGCAGTGGCTACACCTTC
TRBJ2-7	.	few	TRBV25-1	CASSEQGSYEQYF	TGTGCCAGCAGTGAACAGGGCTCCTACGAGCAGTACTTC
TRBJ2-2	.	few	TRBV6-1	CASSRGLDTGELFF	TGTGCCAGCAGTCGGGGACTTGACACCGGGGAGCTGTTTTTT
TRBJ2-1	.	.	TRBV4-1	CASSQPRRGFVYNEQFF	TGCGCCAGCAGCCAACCTAGGCGGGGCTTCGTCTACAATGAGCAGTTCTTC
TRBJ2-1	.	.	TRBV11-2	CASRPAFKDFYNEQFF	TGTGCCAGCAGACCCGCCTTTAAAGATTTCTACAATGAGCAGTTCTTC
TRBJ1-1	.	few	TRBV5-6	CASSSYTRTNTEAFF	TGTGCCAGCAGCTCCTACACTCGTACTAACACTGAAGCTTTCTTT
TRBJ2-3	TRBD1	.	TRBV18	CASSRPGQGIYTQYF	TGTGCCAGCTCACGACCGGGACAGGGTATATATACGCAGTATTTT
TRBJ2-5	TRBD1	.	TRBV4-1	CASSQDHRQGVGETQYF	TGCGCCAGCAGCCAAGATCACAGACAGGGGGTAGGAGAGACCCAGTACTTC
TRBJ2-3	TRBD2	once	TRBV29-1	CSVEGRLAGGGDTQYF	TGCAGCGTTGAAGGTCGACTAGCGGGAGGTGGAGATACGCAGTATTTT
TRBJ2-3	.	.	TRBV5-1	CASSLDVGRGSDTQYF	TGCGCCAGCAGCTTGGATGTAGGCAGGGGTTCAGATACGCAGTATTTT
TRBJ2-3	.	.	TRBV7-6	CASSVGPTLTDTQYF	TGTGCCAGCAGCGTGGGCCCTACCCTCACAGATACGCAGTATTTT
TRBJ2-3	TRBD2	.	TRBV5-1	CASRTAGEVDTQYF	TGCGCCAGCAGGACAGCGGGAGAGGTTGATACGCAGTATTTT
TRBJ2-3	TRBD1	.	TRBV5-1	CASSLAPQGDTDTQYF	TGCGCCAGCAGCTTGGCCCCTCAGGGGGACACAGATACGCAGTATTTT
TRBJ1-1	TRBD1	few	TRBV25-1	CASSKWGQSSEAFF	TGTGCCAGCAGTAAATGGGGACAGTCCAGTGAAGCTTTCTTT
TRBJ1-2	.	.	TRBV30	CAGTGFGGYTF	TGTGCCGGAACAGGGTTCGGGGGCTACACCTTC
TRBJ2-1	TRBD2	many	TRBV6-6	CASSRLAGVRYNEQFF	TGTGCCAGCAGTAGGCTAGCGGGAGTACGGTACAATGAGCAGTTCTTC
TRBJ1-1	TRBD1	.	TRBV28	CASSRLGQGTEAFF	TGTGCCAGCAGTCGCCTGGGACAGGGCACCGAAGCTTTCTTT
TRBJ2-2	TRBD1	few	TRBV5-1	CASSLTGDNGELFF	TGCGCCAGCAGCTTGACAGGGGACAACGGGGAGCTGTTTTTT
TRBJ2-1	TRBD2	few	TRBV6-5	CASSYSTSGSYNEQFF	TGTGCCAGCAGTTACTCGACTAGCGGGAGCTACAATGAGCAGTTCTTC
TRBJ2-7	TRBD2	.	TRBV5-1	CASSLVAGSMYEQYF	TGCGCCAGCAGCTTAGTAGCGGGAAGCATGTACGAGCAGTACTTC
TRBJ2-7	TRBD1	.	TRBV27	CASSLDKRTGGSYEQYF	TGTGCCAGCAGTTTAGATAAAAGGACAGGGGGCTCCTACGAGCAGTACTTC
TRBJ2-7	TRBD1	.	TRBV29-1	CSVEGPAGTGTEQYF	TGCAGCGTTGAGGGGCCAGCCGGGACAGGGACCGAGCAGTACTTC
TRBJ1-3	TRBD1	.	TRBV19	CASGTGNAGNTIYF	TGTGCCAGCGGGACAGGGAACGCTGGAAACACCATATATTTT
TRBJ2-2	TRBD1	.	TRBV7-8	CASSFDGQGRGELFF	TGTGCCAGCAGCTTTGATGGACAGGGGAGAGGGGAGCTGTTTTTT
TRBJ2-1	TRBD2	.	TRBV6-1	CASTDSGINEQFF	TGTGCCAGCACGGATAGCGGGATCAATGAGCAGTTCTTC
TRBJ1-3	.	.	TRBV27	CASSLRGGPYYSGNTIYF	TGTGCCAGCAGTTTAAGGGGGGGGCCGTATTACTCTGGAAACACCATATATTTT
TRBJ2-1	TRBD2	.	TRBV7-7	CASSLDSGGSEQFF	TGTGCCAGCAGCTTAGATTCTGGCGGGAGTGAGCAGTTCTTC